This entry concerns a single T cell receptor (beta chain). Its specificity is unknown. Assay: immunoSEQ multiplex PCR; the TCRdb copy retains only in-frame clones and omits some. The sample has about 130,000 clones, about 94% seen once. V was cut by 4 bases and J by 0 bases, with 16 bases left in between. This CDR3 contains 17 residues. Per germline, CDR1 SNHLY and CDR2 FYNNEI. The source of the sample is a study of T cell responses to AZD1222 COVID-19 vaccine. Background on the study: Pooling of second doses given at about 4 or about 12 weeks was done. Study-wide points: Sampled repertoires all dated from after the peak T cell response. The donor group comprised mostly white British people and more females; the analysis possibly underestimated clonal diversity. Among AZD1222 vaccinees, only 5 or 6 were seropositive at baseline.

J is TRBJ1-5 and V is TRBV2; D possibly corresponds to TRBD1 (6 bases). This specimen consisted of peripheral blood, obtained on day 0 of AZD1222 vaccination. This clonotype originated in an adult in good health. CDR3 in DNA: TGTGCCAGCAGTGTCTTGGCAGGGGAAAATAGCAATCAGCCCCAGCATTTT. It yields the protein CASSVLAGENSNQPQHF.